Described below is a single TCR beta chain sequence and its context. Its antigen is not identified. Researchers used genomic DNA as the template to profile TCR beta VDJ and CDR3. TCRdb analysed the reads with MiXCR anew, one entry per CDR3 protein. The sample shows hundreds of thousands of distinct CDR3 sequences, around 68% of them seen only once. This entry belongs to a study of CD8+CD57+ T cells in acquired aplastic anemia. Across the study: Mean yield of DNA from sorted CD4+ and CD8+ cells was approximately 3 ug. Healthy donor CD4+ cell samples had a mean of approximately 10 million reads.

Per the germline V gene, CDR1 is SGHTA and CDR2 is FQGNSA. Trimming took off 5 bases at V and 5 bases at J, with 21 bases between the two ends. The CDR3 runs to 16 residues. Overall study results and limits: Patients versus controls showed no significant CD8+ Simpson's diversity difference. In common between the patients and the controls were some 29 CD8+ CDR3 sequences.

The receptor comes from a human donor in good health, serving as a control. V and J are TRBV7-2 and TRBJ1-2, with a weak D call TRBD1 (5 bases). Sequences were obtained from sorted CD4+, CD8+, or CD8+CD57+ T cells (not recorded which) from PBMCs. The CDR3 DNA is TGTGCCAGCAGCCCGACCAGCGGGGGAGAGTTTTATGGCTACACCTTC. It translates to CASSPTSGGEFYGYTF.